This T cell receptor beta chain appears in the sequencing data of a study of blood T cell repertoires in COVID-19. Study overall: Sites across the United States, Italy and Spain contributed samples from acute and convalescent COVID-19. Nucleic acid was either cDNA or gDNA, and it came from T cells, B-cell-depleted T cells, or PBMCs.

TCRdb's copy holds only in-frame clones and misses some; the assay was immunoSEQ multiplex PCR. The repertoire holds about 230,000 clones, roughly nine tenths seen once, with roughly 4% in the top ten. CDR1 is SGHRS, CDR2 YFSETQ, per germline. Trimming cost V 6 bases and J 0 bases, with 7 bases left between them. CDR3 length equals 13 residues. This sequence originates from a woman aged 25 to 39 with acute COVID-19. Sequencing input: PBMCs or T cells enriched from blood (not recorded which). The rearrangement joins TRBV5-1 to TRBJ1-3; D remains unclear. CDR3 coding DNA: TGCGCCAGCACGCCGGGCTCTGGAAACACCATATATTTT. This translates into CASTPGSGNTIYF.